This T cell receptor (beta chain) originates from a study of CD8 T cells in ankylosing spondylitis. Overall study results and limits: Blood of patients with ankylosing spondylitis appeared to be characterized by a TCR beta motif of eight or nine highly homologous variants.

This clonotype has at least ten counts. Its matching antigen is unknown. Each CDR3 protein is one row after TCRdb ran MiXCR on the 5' RACE reads. The sample contains around 770,000 distinct CDR3 sequences, roughly 12% of which appear only once. This TCR was sampled from a male donor with ankylosing spondylitis. Sequencing was done on a sample of blood, either unsorted or a sorted T cell fraction (not recorded which).

CDR3 sequence: CSATGHHLYEQYF. CDR3 nucleotide sequence: TGCAGTGCCACGGGACATCACCTCTACGAGCAGTACTTC. This rearrangement joins TRBV20-1 to TRBJ2-7; a weak D match, TRBD1 (6 bases). The length of the CDR3 is 13 residues. V lost 6 bases to trimming and J lost 3 bases, with 15 bases between them. The germline gives CDR1 DFQATT, CDR2 SNEGSKA (reference sequence).